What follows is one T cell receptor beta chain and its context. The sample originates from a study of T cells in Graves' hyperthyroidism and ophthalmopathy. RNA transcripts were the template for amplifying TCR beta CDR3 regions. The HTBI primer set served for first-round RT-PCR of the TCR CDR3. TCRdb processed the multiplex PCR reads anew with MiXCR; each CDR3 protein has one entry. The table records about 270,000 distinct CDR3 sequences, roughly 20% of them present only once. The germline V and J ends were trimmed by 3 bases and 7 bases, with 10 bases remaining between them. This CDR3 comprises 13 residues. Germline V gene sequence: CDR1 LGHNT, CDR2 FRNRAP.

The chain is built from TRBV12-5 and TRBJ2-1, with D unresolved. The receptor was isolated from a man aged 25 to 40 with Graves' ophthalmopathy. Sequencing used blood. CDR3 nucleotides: TGTGCTAGTGGTTTCGACGCGAGGAATGAGCAGTTCTTC. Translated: CASGFDARNEQFF.